Included here is one T cell receptor (beta chain) sequence, with context. Per germline, CDR1 SGHKS and CDR2 YYEKEE (reference sequence). There are 15 residues in the CDR3. V was pared by 0 bases and J by 3 bases, with 11 bases between. Profiling relied on immunoSEQ multiplex PCR, and the TCRdb table lists in-frame clones only, not all of them. The sample carries more than 65,000 clones, about 85% recorded once. This sample was included in a study of T cell changes during pregnancy in multiple sclerosis. This TCR came from a female donor with multiple sclerosis, enrolled in a pregnancy study. This specimen consisted of peripheral blood, obtained before pregnancy. V gene TRBV5-5 combines with J gene TRBJ2-3, with a tentative D call TRBD2 (6 bases). CDR3 in DNA: TGTGCCAGCAGCTTGGGGGCGGGGTGGACAGATACGCAGTATTTT. It is translated as CASSLGAGWTDTQYF.